The entry below gives a single T cell receptor (beta chain) sequence along with its context. Its antigen is not known. This CDR3 comprises 13 residues. V gave up 6 bases and J gave up 0 bases, with 6 bases separating them. Germline loops: CDR1 MGHDK, CDR2 SYGVNS. The sample belongs to a study of cytomegalovirus exposure and HLA in healthy donors. Study-wide results and caveats: Based on reports, TCR beta sequences accurately predicted HLA-A and HLA-B alleles for most subjects. Looking again later, the authors saw that most CMV-associated TCR beta chains seemed HLA-restricted. Rarity characterized most TCR sequences, yet some public TCRs appeared in many donors. An analysis that was carried out later associated about 17,000 TCR beta sequences with HLA alleles at 0.05 false discovery rate.

The PCR made use of 60 Vbeta and 13 Jbeta primers. Profiling relied on immunoSEQ multiplex PCR, and the TCRdb table lists in-frame clones only, not all of them. Of 80,000 to 100,000 clones in the sample, 80% to 85% were seen once. The chain links TRBV25-1 to TRBJ1-5; D remains ambiguous. Source material: PBMCs. This clonotype was obtained from a man aged 35 to 55 in good health and CMV-seronegative. CDR3 amino acids: CASSGASNQPQHF. CDR3 bases: TGTGCCAGCAGCGGAGCTAGCAATCAGCCCCAGCATTTT.